This T cell receptor (beta chain) comes out of a study of beta chain features in type 1 diabetes. As for this clone: Its matching antigen is unknown.

It was one heparinised blood draw, averaging around 120 mL, that each donor gave. The authors sorted CD4+ naive, central memory, regulatory and stem cell-like memory cells via CD45RO/CCR7/CD25/CD127/CD95/CD27. Trimming took off 1 base at V and 2 bases at J, with 12 bases between the two ends. The CDR3 consists of 15 residues. Germline loops: CDR1 MNHNY, CDR2 SVGAGI (reference sequence). Findings and caveats of the study: Researchers caution that PCR might favor shorter templates, equally among patients and controls. Shorter TCRB CDR3s, moderately but significantly so, marked every one of the four CD4+ subsets in Type 1 diabetes patients. The analysis here could not establish whether HLA type shapes TCRB rearrangement.

cDNA synthesis used the whole RNA isolate, giving expressed TCRB sequences. The protocol was immunoSEQ multiplex PCR, while the TCRdb copy is restricted to in-frame clones and leaves out a portion. Of more than 250,000 clones listed, 15% are singletons. The TCR sequence derives from a man between 18 and 29 years old with type 1 diabetes. The sequencing input was naive CD4+ T cells from blood. The chain joins TRBV6-6 to TRBJ2-7; possible D gene TRBD1, 6 bases. CDR3 protein: CASSYLGHVAYEQYF. The CDR3 nucleotides are TGTGCCAGCAGTTACTTGGGACACGTCGCCTACGAGCAGTACTTC.